Described below is a single TCR beta chain sequence and its context. The data are from a study of cytomegalovirus exposure and HLA in healthy donors. Amplification used 60 Vbeta primers and 13 Jbeta primers. Profiled with immunoSEQ multiplex PCR; TCRdb holds only in-frame clones, not every one. This sample yields 130,000 to 150,000 clones, of which 80% are seen a single time; approximately 5.1% belongs to the top ten. This CDR3 spans 12 amino acids. Germline-derived CDR1 and CDR2 are SEHNR and FQNEAQ (reference sequence). V shed 3 bases and J shed 8 bases, with 10 bases lying between them. The chain combines TRBV7-9 with TRBJ1-2, with TRBD1 as a possible D gene (6 bases). The sequenced sample consisted of PBMCs. This TCR was recovered from a male donor in good health and CMV-seronegative. CDR3 amino acids: CASSLEDRGYTF. CDR3 nucleotide sequence: TGTGCCAGCAGCTTGGAAGACAGGGGCTACACCTTC.